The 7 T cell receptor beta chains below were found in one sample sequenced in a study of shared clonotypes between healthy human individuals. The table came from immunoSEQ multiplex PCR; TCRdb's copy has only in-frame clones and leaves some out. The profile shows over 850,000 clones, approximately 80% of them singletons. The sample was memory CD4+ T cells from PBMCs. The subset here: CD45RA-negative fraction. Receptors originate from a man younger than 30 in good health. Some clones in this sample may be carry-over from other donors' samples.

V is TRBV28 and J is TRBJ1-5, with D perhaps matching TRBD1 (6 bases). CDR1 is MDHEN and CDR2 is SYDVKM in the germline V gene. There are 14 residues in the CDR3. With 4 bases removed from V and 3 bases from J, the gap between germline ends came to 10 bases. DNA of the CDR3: TGTGCCAGCAGTTCAGGGGATTTCAATCAGCCCCAGCATTTT. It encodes CASSSGDFNQPQHF.

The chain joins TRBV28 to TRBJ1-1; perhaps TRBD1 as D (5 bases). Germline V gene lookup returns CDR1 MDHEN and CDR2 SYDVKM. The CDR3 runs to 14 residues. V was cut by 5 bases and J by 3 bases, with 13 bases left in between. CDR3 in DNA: TGTGCCAGCAGTCCCTTGGGGACCGACACTGAAGCTTTCTTT. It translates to CASSPLGTDTEAFF. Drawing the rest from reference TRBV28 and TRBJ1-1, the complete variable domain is DVKVTQSSRYLVKRTGEKVFLECVQDMDHENMFWYRQDPGLGLRLIYFSYDVKMKEKGDIPEGYSVSREKKERFSLILESASTNQTSMYLCASSPLGTDTEAFFGQGTRLTVV.

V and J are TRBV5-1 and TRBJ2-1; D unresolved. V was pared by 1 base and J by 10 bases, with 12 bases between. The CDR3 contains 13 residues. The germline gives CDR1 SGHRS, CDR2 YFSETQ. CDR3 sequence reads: CASSLNLDQEQFF. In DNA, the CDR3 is TGCGCCAGCAGCTTGAACTTGGACCAGGAGCAGTTCTTC. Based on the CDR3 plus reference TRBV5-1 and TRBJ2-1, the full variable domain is KAGVTQTPRYLIKTRGQQVTLSCSPISGHRSVSWYQQTPGQGLQFLFEYFSETQRNKGNFPGRFSGRQFSNSRSEMNVSTLELGDSALYLCASSLNLDQEQFFGPGTRLTVL.

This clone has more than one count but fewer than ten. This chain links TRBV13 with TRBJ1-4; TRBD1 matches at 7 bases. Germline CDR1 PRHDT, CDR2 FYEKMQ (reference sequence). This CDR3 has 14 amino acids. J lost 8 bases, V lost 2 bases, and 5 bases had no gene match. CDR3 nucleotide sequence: TGTGCCAGCAGCTTAAAAGGGGGCGACGAAAAACTGTTTTTT. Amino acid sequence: CASSLKGGDEKLFF.

The CDR3 sequence is CASSIWAGGLDTEAFF. CDR3 DNA sequence: TGTGCCAGTAGTATATGGGCAGGGGGCTTGGACACTGAAGCTTTCTTT. This chain connects TRBV19 to TRBJ1-1; 8 bases are shared with TRBD1. Unmatched junction bases numbered 8, after V lost 2 bases and J lost 3 bases. There are 16 residues in the CDR3. Germline-derived CDR1 and CDR2 are LNHDA and SQIVND (reference sequence).

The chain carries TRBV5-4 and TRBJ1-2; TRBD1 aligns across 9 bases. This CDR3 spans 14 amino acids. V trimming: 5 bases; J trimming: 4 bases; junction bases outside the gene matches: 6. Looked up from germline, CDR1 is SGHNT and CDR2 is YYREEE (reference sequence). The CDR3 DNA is TGTGCCAGCAGAAATATGGGACAGGGCTATGGCTACACCTTC. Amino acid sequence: CASRNMGQGYGYTF.

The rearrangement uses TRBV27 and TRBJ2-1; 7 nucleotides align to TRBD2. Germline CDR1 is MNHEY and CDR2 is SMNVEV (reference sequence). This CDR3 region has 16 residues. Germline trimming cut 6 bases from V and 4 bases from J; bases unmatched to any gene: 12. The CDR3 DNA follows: TGTGCCAGCAGACAACCCGGTGGCGGGGGTTACAATGAGCAGTTCTTC. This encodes CASRQPGGGGYNEQFF.